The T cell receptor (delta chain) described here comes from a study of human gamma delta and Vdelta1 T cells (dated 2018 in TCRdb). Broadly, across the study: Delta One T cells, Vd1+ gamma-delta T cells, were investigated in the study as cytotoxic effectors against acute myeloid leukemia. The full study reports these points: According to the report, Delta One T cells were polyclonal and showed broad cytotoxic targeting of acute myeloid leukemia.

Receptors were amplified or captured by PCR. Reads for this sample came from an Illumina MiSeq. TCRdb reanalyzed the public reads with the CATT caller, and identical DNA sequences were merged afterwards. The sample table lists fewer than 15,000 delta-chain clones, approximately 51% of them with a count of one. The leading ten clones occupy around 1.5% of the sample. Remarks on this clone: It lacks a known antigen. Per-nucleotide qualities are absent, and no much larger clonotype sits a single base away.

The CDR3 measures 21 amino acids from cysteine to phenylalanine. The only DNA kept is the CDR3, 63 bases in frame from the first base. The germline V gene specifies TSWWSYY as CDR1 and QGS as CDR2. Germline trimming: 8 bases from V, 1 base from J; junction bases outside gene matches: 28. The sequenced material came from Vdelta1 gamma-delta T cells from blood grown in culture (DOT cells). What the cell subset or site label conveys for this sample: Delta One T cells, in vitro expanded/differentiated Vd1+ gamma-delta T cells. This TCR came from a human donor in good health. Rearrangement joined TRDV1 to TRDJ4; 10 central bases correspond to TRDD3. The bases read TGTGCTCTTTTTCGTCGGACGGAGGTTTTGGGGGATACTGGGAAAAACAGACCCCTGATCTTT. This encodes CALFRRTEVLGDTGKNRPLIF.